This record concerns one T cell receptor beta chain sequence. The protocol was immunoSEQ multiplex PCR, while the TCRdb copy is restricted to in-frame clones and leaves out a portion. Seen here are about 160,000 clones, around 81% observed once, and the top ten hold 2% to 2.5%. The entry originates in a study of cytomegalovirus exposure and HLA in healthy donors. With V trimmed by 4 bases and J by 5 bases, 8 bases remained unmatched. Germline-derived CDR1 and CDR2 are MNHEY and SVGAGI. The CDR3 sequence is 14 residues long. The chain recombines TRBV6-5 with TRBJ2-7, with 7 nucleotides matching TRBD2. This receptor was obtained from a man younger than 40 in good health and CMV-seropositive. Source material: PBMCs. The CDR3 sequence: CASSSSGAGNEQYF. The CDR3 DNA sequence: TGTGCCAGCAGTTCCAGCGGGGCGGGGAACGAGCAGTACTTC.